These 28 T cell receptor beta chains were all obtained from the same sample, sequenced in a study of shared clonotypes between healthy human individuals (dated by TCRdb to between 2020 and 2021). For the CD8 naive samples, CD45RO-negative cells were positively selected for CCR7, yielding a CD45RA+CCR7+ population from which TemRA cells were excluded. Receptor amplification or capture employed the immunoSEQ multiplex PCR assay. In TCRdb, the immuneACCESS table is reduced to in-frame sequences with V and J assigned. These tables do not hold every clone; where another copy was compared, an unresolved V gene accounts for under half, and the others remain unexplained. The sample table contains around 2.1 million clones; only one count was recorded for more than 85% of them. Over 1.5% of the sample rests with the top ten. What was sequenced was naive CD8+ T cells from PBMCs. What this sample's cell subset or site label stands for: CD45RA+CCR7+. The source is a man between 18 and 35 years old in good health. Some clones in this sample may be carry-over from other donors' samples.

This rearrangement joins TRBV5-5 to TRBJ1-5; D may be TRBD1 (6 bases). Germline-derived CDR1 and CDR2 are SGHKS and YYEKEE (reference sequence). Between the trimmed V and J ends, which lost 4 bases and 4 bases, there was a span of 15 bases. The CDR3 covers 15 residues. The CDR3 spells CASSPFGQQNQPQHF. As DNA, the CDR3 is TGTGCCAGCAGCCCCTTCGGACAGCAAAATCAGCCCCAGCATTTT.

The table lists this clone with a few counts. The chain is built from TRBV4-2 and TRBJ1-4; 7 nucleotides agree with TRBD1. This CDR3 contains 14 residues. After removal of 6 bases from V and 6 bases from J, the junction contained 7 bases not matched to a gene. The germline CDR1 and CDR2 sequences are LGHNA and YNFKEQ. CDR3 nucleotides: TGTGCCAGCAGTCCGGACAGGAGATATGAAAAACTGTTTTTT. This codes for CASSPDRRYEKLFF.

This chain connects TRBV11-2 to TRBJ2-7; TRBD1 is a possible D gene (6 bases). Trimming took off 1 base at V and 4 bases at J, with 11 bases between the two ends. CDR3 length: 14 amino acids. CDR1 is SGHAT and CDR2 is FQNNGV in the germline V gene. The CDR3 coding sequence is TGTGCCAGCAGCTTAGCCCCACAGGGTTACGAGCAGTACTTC. It is translated as CASSLAPQGYEQYF. The whole variable domain, filled in from reference TRBV11-2 and TRBJ2-7, reads EAGVAQSPRYKIIEKRQSVAFWCNPISGHATLYWYQQILGQGPKLLIQFQNNGVVDDSQLPKDRFSAERLKGVDSTLKIQPAKLEDSAVYLCASSLAPQGYEQYFGPGTRLTVT.

The rearrangement joins TRBV7-8 to TRBJ2-3; the match to TRBD2 covers 11 bases. Germline loops: CDR1 SGHVS, CDR2 FQNEAQ. Losses at the gene ends were 5 bases for V and 1 base for J; bases not matched to a gene: 5. CDR3 length equals 16 residues. CDR3 residues: CASSHYSGGGTDTQYF. CDR3 sequence (DNA): TGTGCCAGCAGCCACTATAGCGGGGGGGGCACAGATACGCAGTATTTT. Drawing the rest from reference TRBV7-8 and TRBJ2-3, the complete variable domain is GAGVSQSPRYKVAKRGQDVALRCDPISGHVSLFWYQQALGQGPEFLTYFQNEAQLDKSGLPSDRFFAERPEGSVSTLKIQRTQQEDSAVYLCASSHYSGGGTDTQYFGPGTRLTVL.

The J gene is TRBJ2-1, the V gene TRBV13, with 9 bases lining up with TRBD1. The trim removed 5 bases at V and 7 bases at J, leaving 9 bases unmatched. The CDR3 has 15 amino acids. CDR1 PRHDT and CDR2 FYEKMQ come from the germline V gene (reference sequence). CDR3 loop: CASSARTGVRNEQFF. The CDR3 nucleotides are TGTGCCAGCAGCGCCAGGACAGGGGTTAGGAATGAGCAGTTCTTC.

This chain joins TRBV5-1 and TRBJ2-1, with TRBD1 matching 10 bases. V lost 0 bases and J lost 8; bases outside the gene matches: 8. Germline V gene sequence: CDR1 SGHRS, CDR2 YFSETQ. The CDR3 loop spans 16 amino acids. In DNA form, the CDR3 reads TGCGCCAGCAGCTTGGAACGGGACAGGGGAATCGATGAGCAGTTCTTC. Translating it yields CASSLERDRGIDEQFF.

The chain carries TRBV14 and TRBJ2-7, with TRBD1 matching 9 bases. The CDR3 sequence is 17 residues long. The ends lost 0 bases at V and 3 bases at J; junction bases unmatched: 9. The germline V gene has CDR1 SGHDN and CDR2 FVKESK. CDR3 DNA: TGTGCCAGCAGCCAAGATTTCAGGGACAGGGAAATCTACGAGCAGTACTTC. Translating gives CASSQDFRDREIYEQYF.

The V call is TRBV14, the J call TRBJ2-1, with D perhaps matching TRBD1 or TRBD2 (7 bases each). V lost 4 bases and J 4 bases, leaving 17 bases between the germline ends. Germline V CDR1 and CDR2: SGHDN, FVKESK. This CDR3 is 16 amino acids long. In DNA, the CDR3 is TGTGCCAGCAGCCTACAGGGGAGGGCGGGATACAATGAGCAGTTCTTC. Translation gives CASSLQGRAGYNEQFF.

This rearrangement joins TRBV7-9 to TRBJ2-7; 9 bases agree with TRBD1. CDR1 and CDR2 from the germline V gene are SEHNR and FQNEAQ (reference sequence). This CDR3 comprises 19 residues. V was pared by 1 base and J by 3 bases, with 16 bases of the junction left unmatched. The CDR3 region has the DNA TGTGCCAGCAGCTTAGTTTTTAATTGGAGGGACAGGGTCAGCTACGAGCAGTACTTC. Amino acid sequence: CASSLVFNWRDRVSYEQYF.

The chain employs TRBV28 and TRBJ2-2; unclear D gene. V was pared by 7 bases and J by 3 bases, with 15 bases between. Germline lookup yields CDR1 MDHEN and CDR2 SYDVKM. CDR3 size: 15 residues. CDR3 coding DNA: TGTGCCAGCACCGGACCGGGCCTCTACACCGGGGAGCTGTTTTTT. It translates to CASTGPGLYTGELFF.

This rearrangement joins TRBV6-1 to TRBJ1-2; TRBD1 is a possible D gene (5 bases). Germline V gene sequence: CDR1 MNHNS, CDR2 SASEGT. V lost 6 bases to trimming and J lost 3 bases, with 11 bases between them. The CDR3 consists of 13 residues. The DNA of the CDR3 is TGTGCCAGCAGGGAGGGGACTTACTATGGCTACACCTTC. As protein: CASREGTYYGYTF.

The V call is TRBV2, the J call TRBJ2-4, with TRBD1 identical over 7 bases. Germline trimming cut 7 bases from V and 3 bases from J; bases unmatched to any gene: 15. The CDR3 is 17 amino acids. From germline, CDR1 is SNHLY and CDR2 FYNNEI. This CDR3 reads CASMSRSGGTVKNIQYF. The CDR3 DNA follows: TGTGCCAGCATGTCTAGGTCAGGGGGTACGGTCAAAAACATTCAGTACTTC.

The chain links TRBV27 to TRBJ2-1; no firm D call. Between the trimmed V and J ends, which lost 5 bases and 10 bases, there was a span of 18 bases. Germline CDR1 reads MNHEY; CDR2 reads SMNVEV (reference sequence). This CDR3 is built from 14 residues. CDR3 nucleotides: TGTGCCAGCAGTCATTTGACTGGGTCCTGGGAGCAGTTCTTC. Its translation is CASSHLTGSWEQFF.

V and J are TRBV27 and TRBJ1-5, with 8 positions matching TRBD1. CDR1 and CDR2 from the germline V gene are MNHEY and SMNVEV (reference sequence). V dropped 2 bases and J dropped 5; count of bases not matched to a gene: 5. The CDR3 runs to 15 residues. As DNA, the CDR3 is TGTGCCAGCAGTTTACACAGGGGGGTGGATCAGCCCCAGCATTTT. Its translation: CASSLHRGVDQPQHF.

The rearrangement uses TRBV19 and TRBJ1-5, with no clear D. CDR3 length: 17 amino acids. Between the trimmed V and J ends, which lost 5 bases and 0 bases, there was a span of 17 bases. Germline CDR1 reads LNHDA; CDR2 reads SQIVND (reference sequence). The CDR3 coding sequence is TGTGCCAGTAGTTCCCCTGGGTGGGCGGATAGCAATCAGCCCCAGCATTTT. It yields the protein CASSSPGWADSNQPQHF.

The CDR3 DNA reads TGTGCCAGCAGCCACCGGGACAGGACAGATACGCAGTATTTT. Translation gives CASSHRDRTDTQYF. The chain has TRBV11-2 and TRBJ2-3; 8 positions match TRBD1. The V gene's germline CDR1 is SGHAT and CDR2 FQNNGV. The CDR3 is 14 amino acids. Trimming cost V 5 bases and J 3 bases; bases outside gene matches: 4.

This chain connects TRBV27 to TRBJ2-1, with TRBD1 as a possible D gene (5 bases). The CDR3 sequence is 16 residues long. CDR1 MNHEY and CDR2 SMNVEV come from the germline V gene (reference sequence). V lost 2 bases and J lost 0, with 11 bases in between. CDR3 nucleotides: TGTGCCAGCAGTTTAGCAGGGCCTAGCTCCTACAATGAGCAGTTCTTC. Protein product: CASSLAGPSSYNEQFF.

This chain links TRBV6-5 with TRBJ2-5, with TRBD2 identical over 8 bases. The CDR3 totals 14 residues. Germline CDR1 and CDR2: MNHEY and SVGAGI. V lost 6 bases to trimming and J lost 4 bases; unmatched junction nucleotides: 7. The chain's CDR3 is CASRTKAGAETQYF. The CDR3, as DNA: TGTGCCAGCAGGACGAAAGCGGGAGCAGAGACCCAGTACTTC.

V is TRBV6-5 and J is TRBJ2-1; D uncertain. This CDR3 region has 15 residues. CDR1 and CDR2 (germline): MNHEY, SVGAGI. V was shortened by 6 bases and J by 1 base, with 13 bases between the two germline ends. CDR3 region: CASRPSWGSYNEQFF. The DNA of the CDR3 is TGTGCCAGCAGGCCCAGCTGGGGATCCTACAATGAGCAGTTCTTC.

The V gene is TRBV2, the J gene TRBJ2-5; 10 nucleotides align to TRBD2. CDR3 length equals 14 residues. Germline-derived CDR1 and CDR2 are SNHLY and FYNNEI. Trimming cost V 10 bases and J 5 bases; bases outside gene matches: 10. The CDR3 protein is CANKREGGRETQYF. The CDR3 DNA sequence: TGTGCCAACAAGCGGGAGGGAGGACGGGAGACCCAGTACTTC.

This clone has more than one count but fewer than ten. In the same sample, other DNA sequences code for this CDR3. The gene calls are TRBV28 and TRBJ1-5, with no clear D. The CDR3 runs 12 residues. The ends were cut back, 5 bases at V and 0 bases at J, with 2 bases in the middle. CDR1 and CDR2 from the germline V gene are MDHEN and SYDVKM. CDR3 nucleotides: TGTGCCAGCAGTCCTAGCAATCAGCCCCAGCATTTT. Its translation: CASSPSNQPQHF.

V gene TRBV4-3 combines with J gene TRBJ2-1, with D perhaps matching TRBD2 (6 bases). The CDR3 is 16 residues long. Germline assignment: CDR1 LGHNA and CDR2 YSLEER. V lost 0 bases and J 4 bases, leaving 13 bases between the germline ends. The CDR3 nucleotides are TGCGCCAGCAGCCAAGATGTTCTAGCGTCGTACAATGAGCAGTTCTTC. Protein product: CASSQDVLASYNEQFF.

V usage is TRBV9 and J usage is TRBJ2-5; 9 nucleotides align to TRBD1. The CDR3 has 17 amino acids. Trimming removed 0 bases from V and 4 bases from J; junction bases left unmatched: 10. Germline loops: CDR1 SGDLS, CDR2 YYNGEE. CDR3 DNA sequence: TGTGCCAGCAGCGTAGAATTTGGACAGGGGCCCTCAGAGACCCAGTACTTC. Translation gives CASSVEFGQGPSETQYF.

A few counts support this clone. The J gene is TRBJ1-5, the V gene TRBV19, with D possibly matching TRBD1 (6 bases). V gave up 2 bases and J gave up 5 bases, with 7 bases separating them. There are 13 residues in the CDR3. Per the germline V gene, CDR1 is LNHDA and CDR2 is SQIVND (reference sequence). The CDR3 loop reads CASSIRGDQPQHF. The CDR3 DNA sequence: TGTGCCAGTAGTATAAGGGGGGATCAGCCCCAGCATTTT.

The chain has TRBV11-2 and TRBJ2-5, with D perhaps TRBD2 (5 bases). The CDR3 has 13 amino acids. In germline, CDR1 is SGHAT, CDR2 FQNNGV. The V end was cut by 11 bases, the J end by 1 base, with 14 bases between. The chain's CDR3 is CAGKGLFQETQYF. The DNA for the CDR3 is TGTGCCGGAAAAGGACTTTTCCAAGAGACCCAGTACTTC.

V gene TRBV5-8 combines with J gene TRBJ1-1; D possibly corresponds to TRBD1 (5 bases). The V gene lost 3 bases and the J gene lost 1 base, with 10 bases spanning the gap. CDR3 length equals 14 residues. Germline CDR1 and CDR2: SGHTS and YDEGEE. The chain's CDR3 is CASSYRRGNTEAFF. CDR3 coding DNA: TGTGCCAGCAGCTACCGTAGGGGGAACACTGAAGCTTTCTTT.

The J gene is TRBJ2-2, the V gene TRBV27; 7 bases map to TRBD2. V shed 5 bases and J 1 base; nucleotides not matched to a gene: 13. Germline V CDR1 and CDR2: MNHEY, SMNVEV (reference sequence). This CDR3 region has 18 residues. This CDR3 is CASSPLDGLAENTGELFF. The CDR3 bases are TGTGCCAGCAGTCCTTTAGACGGGCTAGCGGAGAACACCGGGGAGCTGTTTTTT.

V and J are TRBV27 and TRBJ2-5, with a possible D match to TRBD2 (5 bases). Germline V CDR1 and CDR2: MNHEY, SMNVEV (reference sequence). The CDR3 sequence is 12 residues long. Trimming removed 5 bases from V and 9 bases from J, with 13 bases in between. For the CDR3, the DNA is TGTGCCAGCAGTCCCTCTGGGAGTCCCCAGTACTTC. Its translation is CASSPSGSPQYF.